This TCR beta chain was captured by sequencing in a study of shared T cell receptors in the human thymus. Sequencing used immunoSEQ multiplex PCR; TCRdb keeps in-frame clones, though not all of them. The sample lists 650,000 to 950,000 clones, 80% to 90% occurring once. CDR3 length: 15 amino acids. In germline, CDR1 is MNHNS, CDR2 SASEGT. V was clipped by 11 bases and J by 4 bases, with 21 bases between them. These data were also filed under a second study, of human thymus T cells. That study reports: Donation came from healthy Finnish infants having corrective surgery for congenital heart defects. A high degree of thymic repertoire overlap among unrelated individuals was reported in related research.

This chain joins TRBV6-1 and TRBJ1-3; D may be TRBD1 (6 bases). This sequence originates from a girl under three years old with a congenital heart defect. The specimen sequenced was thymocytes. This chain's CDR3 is CACALQGLRGNTIYF. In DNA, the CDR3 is TGTGCCTGCGCACTACAGGGTTTGAGAGGAAACACCATATATTTT.